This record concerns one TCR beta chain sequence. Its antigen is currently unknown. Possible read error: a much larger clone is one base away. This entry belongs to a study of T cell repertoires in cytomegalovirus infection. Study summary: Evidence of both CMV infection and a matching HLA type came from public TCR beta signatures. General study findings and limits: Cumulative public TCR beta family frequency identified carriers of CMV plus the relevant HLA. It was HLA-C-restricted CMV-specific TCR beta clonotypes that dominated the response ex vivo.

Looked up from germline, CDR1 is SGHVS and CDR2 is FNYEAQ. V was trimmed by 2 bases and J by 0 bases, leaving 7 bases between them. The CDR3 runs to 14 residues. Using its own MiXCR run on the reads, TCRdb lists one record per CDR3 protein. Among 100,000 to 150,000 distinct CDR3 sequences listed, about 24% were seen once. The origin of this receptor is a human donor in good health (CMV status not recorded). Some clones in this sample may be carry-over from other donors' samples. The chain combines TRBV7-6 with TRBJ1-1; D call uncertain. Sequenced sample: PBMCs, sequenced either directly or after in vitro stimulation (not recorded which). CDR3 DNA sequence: TGTGCCAGCAGCTTAAGGACCCTGAACACTGAAGCTTTCTTT. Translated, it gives CASSLRTLNTEAFF.